The 21 T cell receptor beta chains below come from one sample, sequenced in a study of shared clonotypes between healthy human individuals. Naive CD8 cells were CD45RO-negative, positively selected for CCR7, excluding terminally differentiated effector memory CD45RA+ cells. This table comes from immunoSEQ multiplex PCR, and its TCRdb copy is limited to in-frame clones, with some not included. The sample holds roughly 2,000,000 clones; just under 95% are singletons and the top ten take roughly 1%. The material sequenced was naive CD8+ T cells sorted from blood. The receptors were gathered from a man between 18 and 29 years old in good health.

This clone was picked up one time. CDR3 sequence (DNA): TGTGCCAGCAGCGAGGGTGACACTGAAGCTTTCTTT. Its protein is CASSEGDTEAFF. The J gene is TRBJ1-1, the V gene TRBV5-4; the D is unclear. The V end was cut by 4 bases, the J end by 3 bases, with 7 bases between. This CDR3 spans 12 amino acids. Germline lookup yields CDR1 SGHNT and CDR2 YYREEE (reference sequence).

This clone was observed a single time. The chain combines TRBV10-1 with TRBJ2-1; D possibly corresponds to TRBD2 (6 bases). The V gene lost 3 bases and the J gene lost 9 bases, with 15 bases spanning the gap. The CDR3 runs 14 residues. The germline CDR1 and CDR2 sequences are WNHNN and SYGVQD (reference sequence). CDR3: CASSDRLERGEQFF. Written as DNA, the CDR3 is TGCGCCAGCAGTGATCGACTAGAAAGGGGTGAGCAGTTCTTC.

This clone was detected only once. This chain links TRBV2 with TRBJ1-2; D might be TRBD1 (6 bases). CDR3 size: 14 residues. V shed 6 bases and J shed 4 bases, with 15 bases lying between them. Germline lookup yields CDR1 SNHLY and CDR2 FYNNEI. This CDR3 is CASRTGGGGYGYTF. Here the CDR3 DNA reads TGTGCCAGCAGGACGGGTGGGGGCGGCTATGGCTACACCTTC.

The gene calls are TRBV6-1 and TRBJ2-1; 7 bases match TRBD1. CDR1 and CDR2 (germline): MNHNS, SASEGT. Trimming at V came to 0 bases and at J to 0 bases, leaving 2 bases not matched to a gene. This CDR3 has 16 residues. Here the CDR3 reads CASSEARGFSYNEQFF. CDR3 in DNA: TGTGCCAGCAGTGAAGCCAGGGGGTTCTCCTACAATGAGCAGTTCTTC.

About this clone: One base away lies a much larger clone, so this may be a sequencing read error. The chain employs TRBV7-8 and TRBJ1-1; D is possibly TRBD1 (5 bases). The CDR3 has 13 amino acids. Germline values: CDR1 SGHVS, CDR2 FQNEAQ. V lost 4 bases and J lost 1, with 7 bases in between. The CDR3 here is CASSWGGNTEAFF. CDR3 DNA: TGTGCCAGCAGCTGGGGGGGGAACACTGAAGCTTTCTTT.

The genes are TRBV7-2 and TRBJ2-3; D not certain. Trimming left V 5 bases short and J 0 bases short, with 15 bases between. Germline V gene data show CDR1 as SGHTA and CDR2 as FQGNSA. The CDR3 covers 16 residues. This CDR3 is CASSVEWAASTDTQYF. CDR3 sequence (DNA): TGTGCCAGCAGCGTTGAGTGGGCGGCTAGCACAGATACGCAGTATTTT. Variable domain in full (rest from reference TRBV7-2 and TRBJ2-3): GAGVSQSPSNKVTEKGKDVELRCDPISGHTALYWYRQSLGQGLEFLIYFQGNSAPDKSGLPSDRFSAERTGGSVSTLTIQRTQQEDSAVYLCASSVEWAASTDTQYFGPGTRLTVL.

The rearrangement links TRBV15 to TRBJ2-5, with 10 bases aligning to TRBD1. The junction had 8 bases not matched to a gene; V was cut back by 5 bases and J by 2 bases. Germline V lookup: CDR1 LNHNV, CDR2 YYDKDF (reference sequence). CDR3 size: 16 residues. The CDR3 DNA follows: TGTGCCACCAGCCATGCCTGGACAGGGGGACAAGAGACCCAGTACTTC. Encoded protein: CATSHAWTGGQETQYF.

The chain is built from TRBV9 and TRBJ1-2; no firm D call. The CDR3 contains 15 residues. Germline V CDR1 and CDR2: SGDLS, YYNGEE. The V end was cut by 1 base, the J end by 0 bases, with 10 bases between. The CDR3 DNA is TGTGCCAGCAGCGTAAACTCTCGGACTAACTATGGCTACACCTTC. Translating gives CASSVNSRTNYGYTF.

This clone was counted a single time. This chain connects TRBV27 to TRBJ2-7; TRBD1 is a possible D gene (6 bases). Germline V gives CDR1 MNHEY, CDR2 SMNVEV (reference sequence). This CDR3 spans 15 amino acids. The V and J ends lost 2 bases and 3 bases respectively, with 14 bases between them. CDR3 amino acids: CASSLKSGRGYEQYF. The CDR3 nucleotides are TGTGCCAGCAGTTTAAAGAGTGGCAGGGGCTACGAGCAGTACTTC.

This clone was seen a handful of times. This chain uses TRBV13 with TRBJ1-6; D remains unclear. This CDR3 comprises 15 residues. The germline CDR1 and CDR2 sequences are PRHDT and FYEKMQ (reference sequence). Trimming stripped 11 bases from V and 7 bases from J, with 21 bases between. The CDR3 sequence is CASQPGPVGNSPLHF. In DNA form, the CDR3 reads TGTGCCTCCCAGCCCGGGCCCGTCGGGAATTCACCCCTCCACTTT.

Turning to this clone: One end of the junction fails to match germline, which may point to a read error. The rearrangement links TRBV27 to TRBJ2-2, with D perhaps TRBD1 (5 bases). The germline V gene has CDR1 MNHEY and CDR2 SMNVEV (reference sequence). This CDR3 is 15 amino acids long. The CDR3 reads CASSLFRENSGELFF. The CDR3 DNA reads TGTGCCAGCAGTTTATTCAGGGAAAACAGCGGGGAGCTGTTTTTT.

This chain joins TRBV11-3 and TRBJ2-1; 10 nucleotides match TRBD1. The trim removed 1 base at V and 4 bases at J, leaving 10 bases unmatched. This CDR3 has 18 residues. Germline V gene sequence: CDR1 SGHNT, CDR2 YENEEA. CDR3 nucleotides: TGTGCCAGCAGCTTAGCGGACGGGGACAGGGGCCTATACAATGAGCAGTTCTTC. Its protein is CASSLADGDRGLYNEQFF.

The J gene is TRBJ2-5, the V gene TRBV7-9, with D tentatively TRBD1 (5 bases). In germline, CDR1 is SEHNR, CDR2 FQNEAQ (reference sequence). CDR3 length: 18 amino acids. The V gene lost 5 bases and the J gene lost 1 base, with 23 bases spanning the gap. The DNA of the CDR3 is TGTGCCAGCAGCACCCCCGAGACAGAAGAAATATTCCAAGAGACCCAGTACTTC. This sequence encodes CASSTPETEEIFQETQYF.

V usage is TRBV6-5 and J usage is TRBJ1-2; 9 nucleotides line up with TRBD1. Germline V CDR1 and CDR2: MNHEY, SVGAGI. The CDR3 runs 13 residues. V lost 5 bases to trimming and J lost 8 bases; unmatched junction nucleotides: 6. Here the CDR3 DNA reads TGTGCCAGCAGTGGTATGACAGGGGGAGGCTACACCTTC. It translates to CASSGMTGGGYTF.

J is TRBJ2-1 and V is TRBV7-9; TRBD1 matches 8 bases. The V gene end was trimmed by 6 bases and the J gene end by 5 bases; junction bases not matched to a gene: 9. This CDR3 has 15 amino acids. Germline CDR1 and CDR2: SEHNR and FQNEAQ (reference sequence). The CDR3 DNA is TGTGCCAGCAGTTTGCCTTGGACAGGGAACAATGAGCAGTTCTTC. Translated, it gives CASSLPWTGNNEQFF.

In this sample, this clone turned up once. The J gene is TRBJ1-2, the V gene TRBV11-3; D remains unclear. Trimming pared 2 bases from V and 7 bases from J, leaving 5 bases between. Germline V gene data show CDR1 as SGHNT and CDR2 as YENEEA. The CDR3 is 11 amino acids. CDR3 nucleotide sequence: TGTGCCAGCAGCTTAACCGGTGGCTACACCTTC. Its protein product is CASSLTGGYTF. The complete variable domain, with remaining parts taken from reference TRBV11-3 and TRBJ1-2, reads EAGVVQSPRYKIIEKKQPVAFWCNPISGHNTLYWYLQNLGQGPELLIRYENEEAVDDSQLPKDRFSAERLKGVDSTLKIQPAELGDSAVYLCASSLTGGYTFGSGTRLTVV.

The rearrangement uses TRBV4-3 and TRBJ1-1; D ambiguous. Trimming left V 3 bases short and J 4 bases short, with 21 bases between. The CDR3 covers 17 residues. The germline V gene has CDR1 LGHNA and CDR2 YSLEER. CDR3 bases: TGCGCCAGCAGCCACTCCGAGGCTGGCCCGGAGATCACTGAAGCTTTCTTT. Its protein product is CASSHSEAGPEITEAFF.

As to this clone: Other nucleotide sequences in the sample specify the same CDR3. The chain has TRBV11-2 and TRBJ2-7; TRBD2 is a possible D gene (5 bases). The CDR3 sequence is 15 residues long. V lost 1 base to trimming and J lost 0 bases, with 10 bases between them. CDR1 SGHAT and CDR2 FQNNGV come from the germline V gene. CDR3: CASSLVSGPSYEQYF. CDR3 in DNA: TGTGCCAGCAGCTTAGTCAGCGGTCCCTCCTACGAGCAGTACTTC. Combining the CDR3 with reference TRBV11-2 and TRBJ2-7 gives the whole variable domain EAGVAQSPRYKIIEKRQSVAFWCNPISGHATLYWYQQILGQGPKLLIQFQNNGVVDDSQLPKDRFSAERLKGVDSTLKIQPAKLEDSAVYLCASSLVSGPSYEQYFGPGTRLTVT.

The rearrangement joins TRBV27 to TRBJ2-4, with D unresolved. The V end lost 4 bases, the J end lost 0 bases, and 13 bases lay between the germline ends. This CDR3 region has 16 residues. The germline CDR1 and CDR2 sequences are MNHEY and SMNVEV (reference sequence). CDR3: CASSSDGFLAKNIQYF. DNA of the CDR3: TGTGCCAGCAGTTCGGACGGGTTTCTAGCCAAAAACATTCAGTACTTC.

V and J are TRBV4-1 and TRBJ2-5; no definite D call. Looked up from germline, CDR1 is MGHRA and CDR2 is YSYEKL. V lost 1 base and J lost 7, with 7 bases in between. The CDR3 sequence is 12 residues long. CDR3 residues: CASSQVMGTQYF. CDR3 bases: TGCGCCAGCAGCCAAGTAATGGGGACCCAGTACTTC.

This chain uses TRBV27 with TRBJ2-7; D possibly matches TRBD1 or TRBD2 (6 bases each). Trimming removed 1 base at V and 5 bases at J, with 15 bases between. CDR1 is MNHEY, CDR2 SMNVEV, per germline (reference sequence). This CDR3 spans 15 amino acids. CDR3 sequence reads: CASSLFGGVIDEQYF. As DNA, the CDR3 is TGTGCCAGCAGTTTATTCGGGGGCGTGATAGACGAGCAGTACTTC.